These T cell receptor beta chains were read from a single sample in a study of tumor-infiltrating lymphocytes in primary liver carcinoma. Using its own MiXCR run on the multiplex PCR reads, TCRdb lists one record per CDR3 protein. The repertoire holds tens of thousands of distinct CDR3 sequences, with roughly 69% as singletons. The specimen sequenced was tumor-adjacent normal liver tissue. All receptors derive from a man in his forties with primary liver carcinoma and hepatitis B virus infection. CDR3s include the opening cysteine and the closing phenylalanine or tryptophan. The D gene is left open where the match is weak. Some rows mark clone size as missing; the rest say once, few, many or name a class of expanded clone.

CDR3 protein: CASSLEQAKNIQYF; CDR3 DNA: TGTGCCAGCAGCTTGGAACAGGCCAAAAACATTCAGTACTTC; D gene: -; clone size: many; J gene: TRBJ2-4; V gene: TRBV5-5
CDR3 protein: CASSEALGEPSNEQYF; CDR3 DNA: TGTGCCAGCAGTGAAGCGCTAGGGGAGCCTAGCAATGAGCAGTACTTC; D gene: -; clone size: -; J gene: TRBJ2-7; V gene: TRBV6-1
CDR3 protein: CASSFTGGSNTEAFF; CDR3 DNA: TGTGCCAGCAGTTTTACAGGGGGCTCGAACACCGAAGCTTTCTTT; D gene: TRBD1; clone size: -; J gene: TRBJ1-1; V gene: TRBV6-2/TRBV6-3
CDR3 protein: CASTLDAGSGRSYNEQFF; CDR3 DNA: TGCGCCAGCACCTTGGATGCGGGTAGTGGTCGCTCCTACAATGAGCAGTTCTTC; D gene: -; clone size: -; J gene: TRBJ2-1; V gene: TRBV5-1
CDR3 protein: CANCQAASGVYYEQYF; CDR3 DNA: TGTGCCAACTGCCAAGCGGCTAGCGGGGTTTACTACGAGCAGTACTTC; D gene: TRBD2; clone size: -; J gene: TRBJ2-7; V gene: TRBV4-2
CDR3 protein: CANSQDGSLTENIQYF; CDR3 DNA: TGCGCCAACAGCCAAGATGGCAGCCTAACCGAAAACATTCAGTACTTC; D gene: -; clone size: -; J gene: TRBJ2-4; V gene: TRBV4-3
CDR3 protein: CSAGTSGSLGYNEQFF; CDR3 DNA: TGCAGTGCGGGGACTAGCGGGAGCCTTGGGTACAATGAGCAGTTCTTC; D gene: TRBD2; clone size: -; J gene: TRBJ2-1; V gene: TRBV20-1
CDR3 protein: CSVFGTSGFIDTQYF; CDR3 DNA: TGCAGCGTTTTCGGGACTAGCGGATTCATCGATACGCAGTATTTT; D gene: TRBD2; clone size: once; J gene: TRBJ2-3; V gene: TRBV29-1
CDR3 protein: CASTPFEVVYNEQFF; CDR3 DNA: TGTGCCAGCACCCCTTTTGAGGTAGTCTACAATGAGCAGTTCTTC; D gene: -; clone size: many; J gene: TRBJ2-1; V gene: TRBV7-9
CDR3 protein: CASTLDSYSNLSRHF; CDR3 DNA: TGTGCCAGCACCCTCGACAGTTATAGCAATCTGTCCCGGCATTTT; D gene: -; clone size: -; J gene: TRBJ1-5; V gene: TRBV6-2/TRBV6-3
CDR3 protein: CANKIGLGQYNEQFF; CDR3 DNA: TGTGCCAACAAGATAGGGTTGGGTCAGTACAATGAGCAGTTCTTC; D gene: -; clone size: -; J gene: TRBJ2-1; V gene: TRBV28
CDR3 protein: CASSFAGSNTGELFF; CDR3 DNA: TGTGCCAGCAGCTTTGCGGGATCGAACACCGGGGAGCTGTTTTTT; D gene: -; clone size: -; J gene: TRBJ2-2; V gene: TRBV11-2
CDR3 protein: CASCYSSGGELSF; CDR3 DNA: TGTGCCAGCTGTTACTCCTCAGGCGGGGAGCTGTCTTTT; D gene: -; clone size: -; J gene: TRBJ2-2; V gene: TRBV6-2/TRBV6-3
CDR3 protein: CASSLGRRLAGLNEQFF; CDR3 DNA: TGTGCCAGCAGTTTAGGCAGAAGACTAGCGGGCCTCAATGAGCAGTTCTTC; D gene: TRBD2; clone size: many; J gene: TRBJ2-1; V gene: TRBV28
CDR3 protein: CASSFRTGSRQDMQYF; CDR3 DNA: TGTGCCAGCAGCTTCCGGACAGGGAGCCGTCAAGATATGCAGTATTTT; D gene: TRBD1; clone size: -; J gene: TRBJ2-3; V gene: TRBV11-2
CDR3 protein: CASKMTGRETEAFF; CDR3 DNA: TGTGCCAGCAAAATGACAGGTAGAGAGACTGAAGCTTTCTTT; D gene: -; clone size: many; J gene: TRBJ1-1; V gene: TRBV6-5
CDR3 protein: CASSLRDRAHEQYF; CDR3 DNA: TGTGCCAGCAGCCTCCGGGACAGGGCCCACGAGCAGTACTTC; D gene: TRBD1; clone size: many; J gene: TRBJ2-7; V gene: TRBV6-2/TRBV6-3
CDR3 protein: CASSLRLAGKNTGELFF; CDR3 DNA: TGTGCCAGCAGCTTGCGGCTAGCGGGAAAGAACACCGGGGAGCTGTTTTTT; D gene: TRBD2; clone size: -; J gene: TRBJ2-2; V gene: TRBV5-4
CDR3 protein: CASSKGFGGGHEQYF; CDR3 DNA: TGTGCCAGCAGCAAGGGTTTCGGGGGCGGCCACGAGCAGTACTTC; D gene: -; clone size: -; J gene: TRBJ2-7; V gene: TRBV12-3/TRBV12-4
CDR3 protein: CASSSTPGQGAREQYF; CDR3 DNA: TGTGCCAGCAGTTCTACCCCGGGACAGGGGGCGCGTGAGCAGTACTTC; D gene: TRBD1; clone size: few; J gene: TRBJ2-7; V gene: TRBV6-6
CDR3 protein: CASSLPNGQGHTEAFF; CDR3 DNA: TGTGCCAGCAGCTTACCAAATGGACAGGGACACACTGAAGCTTTCTTT; D gene: TRBD1; clone size: few; J gene: TRBJ1-1; V gene: TRBV28
CDR3 protein: CSILGPGHTGELFF; CDR3 DNA: TGCAGCATCCTCGGTCCGGGACACACCGGGGAGCTGTTTTTT; D gene: -; clone size: -; J gene: TRBJ2-2; V gene: TRBV29-1
CDR3 protein: CASSPLRQVTDTQYF; CDR3 DNA: TGTGCCAGCAGTCCCTTGCGCCAGGTCACAGATACGCAGTATTTC; D gene: -; clone size: -; J gene: TRBJ2-3; V gene: TRBV28
CDR3 protein: CNVARGQRGSYEQCF; CDR3 DNA: TGCAACGTCGCACGCGGACAGAGGGGCAGCTACGAGCAGTGCTTC; D gene: -; clone size: -; J gene: TRBJ2-7; V gene: TRBV29-1
CDR3 protein: CASSFGGASGPYF; CDR3 DNA: TGTGCCAGTAGCTTCGGAGGGGCTAGCGGGCCGTACTTC; D gene: TRBD2; clone size: -; J gene: TRBJ2-7; V gene: TRBV11-2
CDR3 protein: CASSQNREQPQHF; CDR3 DNA: TGTGCCAGCAGTCAGAACAGGGAACAGCCCCAGCATTTT; D gene: -; clone size: many; J gene: TRBJ1-5; V gene: TRBV6-1
CDR3 protein: CSVAALRPWSRQEQFF; CDR3 DNA: TGCAGCGTCGCCGCTCTTCGGCCCTGGTCTCGTCAAGAGCAGTTCTTC; D gene: -; clone size: few; J gene: TRBJ2-1; V gene: TRBV29-1
CDR3 protein: CATLEGGGNEQYF; CDR3 DNA: TGTGCCACCCTCGAAGGGGGCGGGAACGAGCAGTACTTC; D gene: -; clone size: few; J gene: TRBJ2-7; V gene: TRBV7-9
CDR3 protein: CASSFLTSNYEQYF; CDR3 DNA: TGTGCCAGCAGTTTTCTAACGAGCAACTACGAGCAGTACTTC; D gene: -; clone size: -; J gene: TRBJ2-7; V gene: TRBV28
CDR3 protein: CASNNPGQAVSYEQYF; CDR3 DNA: TGTGCCAGTAATAATCCCGGACAAGCGGTTTCCTACGAGCAGTACTTC; D gene: -; clone size: -; J gene: TRBJ2-7; V gene: TRBV19
CDR3 protein: CSVEEGLAQHYF; CDR3 DNA: TGCAGCGTTGAAGAAGGGCTAGCACAGCATTATTTT; D gene: -; clone size: -; J gene: TRBJ2-3; V gene: TRBV29-1
CDR3 protein: CVSRSPTSGRIDTQCF; CDR3 DNA: TGTGTCAGCAGATCCCCCACTAGCGGGAGGATAGATACGCAGTGTTTT; D gene: TRBD2; clone size: -; J gene: TRBJ2-3; V gene: TRBV28
CDR3 protein: CASIRDSNEQFF; CDR3 DNA: TGTGCCAGCATCAGGGATAGCAATGAGCAGTTCTTC; D gene: -; clone size: -; J gene: TRBJ2-1; V gene: TRBV6-1